A single sample gave rise to the 27 T cell receptor beta chains below, sequenced in a study of T cells in Graves' hyperthyroidism and ophthalmopathy. TCR beta CDR3 region amplification was performed from RNA transcripts. First-round RT-PCR of the TCR CDR3 relied on the HTBI primer set. TCRdb called the multiplex PCR reads again in MiXCR, with one record for every CDR3 protein. Altogether 300,000 to 350,000 distinct CDR3 sequences are present, 21% being singletons, with the ten largest covering under 55%. The sample taken for sequencing was blood. Receptor source: a woman aged 45-59 years with Graves' hyperthyroidism.

The chain is built from TRBV14 and TRBJ2-5; possibly TRBD1 for D (5 bases). Germline values: CDR1 SGHDN, CDR2 FVKESK. V was clipped by 6 bases and J by 1 base, with 15 bases between them. The CDR3 is 15 amino acids. CDR3 nucleotides: TGTGCCAGCAGTGGCCAGGGTTTGTCCCAAGAGACCCAGTACTTC. It specifies CASSGQGLSQETQYF.

V gene TRBV19 combines with J gene TRBJ1-6; D gene ambiguous. The CDR3 has 13 amino acids. Germline assignment: CDR1 LNHDA and CDR2 SQIVND (reference sequence). Trimming stripped 6 bases from V and 7 bases from J, with 10 bases between. The CDR3 DNA is TGTGCCAGTAGGGACGGGTTCAATTCACCCCTCCACTTT. It specifies CASRDGFNSPLHF.

A word on this clonotype: A much larger clone differs by one base, so this may be a read error. This chain joins TRBV20-1 and TRBJ1-2, with D unclear. The germline V gene encodes CDR1 DFQATT and CDR2 SNEGSKA (reference sequence). The CDR3 runs to 12 residues. The CDR3 protein is CNASGNRYGYTF. The CDR3 DNA reads as TGCAATGCTAGTGGGAACCGCTATGGCTACACCTTC.

The table lists this clonotype with many counts. The chain joins TRBV29-1 to TRBJ2-1, with D possibly TRBD1 on 6 matching bases. Trimming shortened V by 7 bases and J by 5 bases, and 12 bases separated the two germline ends. CDR1 and CDR2 from the germline V gene are SQVTM and ANQGSEA. The CDR3 is 12 amino acids. The CDR3 spells CSANRADNEQFF. DNA of the CDR3: TGCAGCGCAAACAGGGCGGACAATGAGCAGTTCTTC.

As concerns this clonotype: A much more abundant neighbour one base away suggests this may be a read error. The chain has TRBV28 and TRBJ2-7; D possibly corresponds to TRBD1 (6 bases). The CDR3 has 14 amino acids. Germline V lookup: CDR1 MDHEN, CDR2 SYDVKM. Written as DNA, the CDR3 is TGTGGCAGCAGGCCCACAGGGATCCCCTACGAGCAGTACTTC. This encodes CGSRPTGIPYEQYF. Combining the CDR3 with reference TRBV28 and TRBJ2-7 gives the whole variable domain DVKVTQSSRYLVKRTGEKVFLECVQDMDHENMFWYRQDPGLGLRLIYFSYDVKMKEKGDIPEGYSVSREKKERFSLILESASTNQTSMYLCGSRPTGIPYEQYFGPGTRLTVT.

This clonotype has more than one count but fewer than ten. This chain links TRBV7-6 with TRBJ2-5; D is uncertain. Germline V gene sequence: CDR1 SGHVS, CDR2 FNYEAQ. V was clipped by 0 bases and J by 4 bases, with 15 bases between them. The CDR3 extends over 16 amino acids. CDR3 residues: CASSLAQPSSRETQYF. CDR3 sequence (DNA): TGTGCCAGCAGCTTAGCACAGCCATCCTCGAGAGAGACCCAGTACTTC.

This clonotype was counted a few times. The chain has TRBV29-1 and TRBJ2-2; D is perhaps TRBD2 (7 bases). V was pared by 6 bases and J by 5 bases, with 16 bases between. The length of the CDR3 is 14 residues. Germline CDR1 and CDR2: SQVTM and ANQGSEA. CDR3 sequence reads: CSVQGGAGTGELFF. CDR3 nucleotides: TGCAGCGTCCAAGGGGGGGCCGGGACCGGGGAGCTGTTTTTT.

This clonotype was recorded a few times. The chain recombines TRBV10-3 with TRBJ2-3; TRBD2 matches at 13 bases. Germline lookup yields CDR1 ENHRY and CDR2 SYGVKD. The CDR3 length is 18 residues. V gave up 4 bases and J gave up 4 bases; unmatched junction bases: 11. The CDR3 DNA follows: TGTGCCATCAGTGCCCGAACTAGCGGGAGGGCCGGGGCAGATACGCAGTATTTT. This gives the protein CAISARTSGRAGADTQYF.

This clonotype was recorded at least ten times. The chain joins TRBV9 to TRBJ1-5, with no clear D. The CDR3 is 14 residues long. Germline V gene data show CDR1 as SGDLS and CDR2 as YYNGEE. V shed 0 bases and J shed 3 bases, with 7 bases lying between them. CDR3 DNA: TGTGCCAGCAGCGTAGGACAAGTCAATCAGCCCCAGCATTTT. Protein product: CASSVGQVNQPQHF.

The sample holds a few counts of this clonotype. One base away lies a much larger clone, so this may be a sequencing read error. The final CDR3 position lacks the conserved phenylalanine or tryptophan, pointing to a likely read error. The chain recombines TRBV20-1 with TRBJ2-7; D might be TRBD1 (6 bases). Trimming took 3 bases from V and 4 from J, leaving 10 bases between them. Germline V lookup: CDR1 DFQATT, CDR2 SNEGSKA (reference sequence). This CDR3 region has 12 residues. CDR3 in amino acids: CSARGTWYEQYL. For the CDR3, the DNA is TGCAGTGCTAGGGGGACATGGTACGAGCAGTACCTC.

This clonotype came up once. This may be a read error, as it is one base from a much larger clone. The rearrangement uses TRBV5-6 and TRBJ1-3; TRBD1 might be the D (5 bases). CDR1 and CDR2 (germline): SGHDT, YYEEEE. Deletions cut 3 bases from V and 3 bases from J, with 16 bases between. The CDR3 has 16 amino acids. The CDR3 coding sequence is TGTGCCAGCAGCTCTCCTTACAGGTCCTTTGGAAACACCATATATTTT. It codes for CASSSPYRSFGNTIYF.

There are a few counts of this clonotype. This rearrangement joins TRBV6-5 to TRBJ1-6, with D uncertain. From germline, CDR1 is MNHEY and CDR2 SVGAGI. CDR3 length: 16 amino acids. The V end was cut by 2 bases, the J end by 4 bases, with 12 bases between. The CDR3 is CASSYVQAVYNSPLHF. The CDR3 DNA follows: TGTGCCAGCAGTTACGTGCAGGCGGTATATAATTCACCCCTCCACTTT.

V is TRBV10-3 and J is TRBJ2-6; tentatively, D is TRBD2 (6 bases). Per germline, CDR1 ENHRY and CDR2 SYGVKD. The CDR3 totals 14 residues. Trimming took off 4 bases at V and 2 bases at J, with 6 bases between the two ends. In nucleotides, the CDR3 is TGTGCCATCAGTGGGGGGGCTGGGGCCAACGTCCTGACTTTC. Its translation: CAISGGAGANVLTF.

This clonotype was detected only a few times. This chain connects TRBV16 to TRBJ2-6; D tentatively reads TRBD1 or TRBD2 (6 bases each). Looked up from germline, CDR1 is KGHSY and CDR2 is FQNENV. The CDR3 runs to 17 residues. Trimming removed 4 bases at V and 4 bases at J, with 17 bases between. The CDR3 reads CASSPTVGGQGANVLTF. CDR3 bases: TGTGCCAGCAGCCCCACCGTTGGGGGGCAAGGGGCCAACGTCCTGACTTTC.

This clonotype has only a few counts. CDR3 in DNA: TGTGCCAGCAGCCCCGCGCCGGGACGGCTATCTGGGGCCAACGTCCTGACTTTC. Protein sequence: CASSPAPGRLSGANVLTF. The V and J genes are TRBV3-1 and TRBJ2-6; D may correspond to TRBD1 or TRBD2 (5 bases each). Trimming pared 4 bases from V and 1 base from J, leaving 17 bases between. Per germline, CDR1 LGHDT and CDR2 YNNKEL (reference sequence). This CDR3 is 18 amino acids long.

This clonotype was recorded many times. The rearrangement links TRBV2 to TRBJ1-2; D remains unclear. V lost 6 bases and J lost 1, with 6 bases in between. Germline CDR1 reads SNHLY; CDR2 reads FYNNEI. This CDR3 has 12 amino acids. CDR3 loop: CASSESNYGYTF. The CDR3 nucleotides read TGTGCCAGCAGCGAGAGTAACTATGGCTACACCTTC.

This clonotype was counted ten times or more. The V gene is TRBV28, the J gene TRBJ2-1, with unresolved D. The CDR3 is 13 residues long. Germline-derived CDR1 and CDR2 are MDHEN and SYDVKM. The germline V and J ends were trimmed by 8 bases and 5 bases, with 13 bases remaining between them. The CDR3 reads CASRSKWDNEQFF. CDR3 nucleotide sequence: TGTGCCAGCCGAAGCAAATGGGACAATGAGCAGTTCTTC.

This clonotype came up many times. This chain uses TRBV28 with TRBJ2-3; D not resolved. This CDR3 contains 14 residues. CDR1 is MDHEN, CDR2 SYDVKM, per germline. V was pared by 4 bases and J by 1 base, with 9 bases between. CDR3 nucleotides: TGTGCCAGCAGTTCCCCTGGGGGCACAGATACGCAGTATTTT. Amino acid sequence: CASSSPGGTDTQYF.

This clonotype has ten or more counts. This CDR3 is CSARPQKIRVTEAFF. The DNA for the CDR3 is TGCAGTGCTAGACCCCAGAAAATCAGGGTGACTGAAGCTTTCTTT. The V and J genes are TRBV20-1 and TRBJ1-1; a possible D gene is TRBD1 (5 bases). Germline V CDR1 and CDR2: DFQATT, SNEGSKA (reference sequence). Trimming removed 2 bases at V and 5 bases at J, with 18 bases between. The CDR3 spans 15 residues.

In its sample, this clonotype was seen many times. The chain is built from TRBV19 and TRBJ2-1, with 8 bases lining up with TRBD2. CDR1 is LNHDA, CDR2 SQIVND, per germline (reference sequence). V was pared by 3 bases and J by 9 bases, with 4 bases of the junction left unmatched. There are 13 residues in the CDR3. The CDR3: CASSIAGGGEQFF. CDR3 DNA sequence: TGTGCCAGTAGTATCGCGGGGGGCGGTGAGCAGTTCTTC.

The sample holds many counts of this clonotype. The J gene is TRBJ2-1, the V gene TRBV18, with D maybe TRBD2 (6 bases). V lost 3 bases and J 6 bases, leaving 12 bases between the germline ends. The CDR3 is 14 amino acids. From germline, CDR1 is KGHSH and CDR2 LQKENI. CDR3 sequence (DNA): TGTGCCAGCTCACCGCTGACTAGGGGCAATGAGCAGTTCTTC. This encodes CASSPLTRGNEQFF.

In its sample, this clonotype was seen a few times. The chain uses TRBV29-1 and TRBJ2-1; 8 bases match TRBD1. J lost 6 bases, V lost 1 base, and 11 bases had no gene match. From germline, CDR1 is SQVTM and CDR2 ANQGSEA. The CDR3 is made up of 16 amino acids. In DNA form, the CDR3 reads TGCAGCGTTGAAGCCGGCAGGGGGCGTAGAGCCAATGAGCAGTTCTTC. Amino acids: CSVEAGRGRRANEQFF.

The gene calls are TRBV28 and TRBJ2-5; D is uncertain. CDR1 and CDR2 (germline): MDHEN, SYDVKM. This CDR3 is 14 amino acids long. V was trimmed by 2 bases and J by 1 base, leaving 8 bases between them. For the CDR3, the DNA is TGTGCCAGCAGTTTAGACGGAGTCCAAGAGACCCAGTACTTC. It yields the protein CASSLDGVQETQYF. The full variable domain, with the rest looked up from reference TRBV28 and TRBJ2-5, is DVKVTQSSRYLVKRTGEKVFLECVQDMDHENMFWYRQDPGLGLRLIYFSYDVKMKEKGDIPEGYSVSREKKERFSLILESASTNQTSMYLCASSLDGVQETQYFGPGTRLLVL.

This clonotype was recorded at least ten times. The rearrangement joins TRBV5-1 to TRBJ1-6; the D is unclear. This CDR3 is built from 15 residues. The V end lost 0 bases, the J end lost 8 bases, and 12 bases lay between the germline ends. The V gene's germline CDR1 is SGHRS and CDR2 YFSETQ. CDR3 sequence reads: CASSLALSEDSPLHF. In nucleotides, the CDR3 is TGCGCCAGCAGCTTGGCTCTGTCTGAGGATTCACCCCTCCACTTT.

The chain combines TRBV14 with TRBJ2-3; D may be TRBD2 (7 bases). CDR1 and CDR2 (germline): SGHDN, FVKESK. V was cut by 3 bases and J by 0 bases, with 13 bases left in between. This CDR3 has 16 amino acids. The CDR3 loop reads CASSQGGAGSTDTQYF. Here the CDR3 DNA reads TGTGCCAGCAGCCAGGGGGGGGCCGGGAGCACAGATACGCAGTATTTT.

This clonotype appeared a few times. Being one base from a much bigger clone, this may be a read error. Because the CDR3 is missing its conserved closing phenylalanine or tryptophan, this is likely a read error. The CDR3 DNA sequence: TGTGCCAGCAGCTTACCCGCGAACACTGAAGCTTTCCTT. It yields the protein CASSLPANTEAFL. V usage is TRBV5-6 and J usage is TRBJ1-1; D is unresolved. CDR1 SGHDT and CDR2 YYEEEE come from the germline V gene. The CDR3 is 13 residues long. V gave up 2 bases and J gave up 1 base, with 6 bases separating them.

This clonotype was counted ten times or more. The chain joins TRBV3-1 to TRBJ1-1, with D tentatively TRBD1 (5 bases). With 4 bases removed from V and 6 bases from J, the gap between germline ends came to 21 bases. The length of the CDR3 is 16 residues. Germline lookup yields CDR1 LGHDT and CDR2 YNNKEL (reference sequence). CDR3 amino acids: CASSPFSGTPISEAFF. DNA of the CDR3: TGTGCCAGCAGCCCTTTCTCCGGGACTCCAATCTCTGAAGCTTTCTTT.